This T cell receptor beta chain is from a study of cytomegalovirus exposure and HLA in healthy donors. Study-wide context: HLA-typed donors were the source of 83 million or so unique TCRs, which an early data release held.

Details on this clone: Its antigen is not identified.

Researchers ran the PCR with 60 Vbeta and 13 Jbeta primers. In the source study's methods: Per a later analysis, the number of unique TCR beta chains was about 80 million, of which some 9.9 million were shared. TCRdb keeps only in-frame clones here, not all; method: immunoSEQ multiplex PCR. V and J calls and clone size come straight from that table; D and trimming were deduced from the DNA. The sample records 100,000 to 150,000 clones, 65% to 75% being singletons. Notes on the study in general: Analyzed later, most CMV-associated TCR beta chains appeared HLA-restricted.

Looked up from germline, CDR1 is SGHVS and CDR2 is FNYEAQ. CDR3 length equals 14 residues. V shed 4 bases and J 4 bases; nucleotides not matched to a gene: 5. Specimen: PBMCs. The rearrangement links TRBV7-6 to TRBJ2-5; 8 bases map to TRBD2. The receptor was derived from a woman between 50 and 59 years old in good health and CMV-seropositive. CDR3 DNA: TGTGCCAGCAGCTCTTGGACTAGCCTAGAGACCCAGTACTTC. Translated, it gives CASSSWTSLETQYF.